A single sample gave rise to the 26 T cell receptor beta chains below, sequenced in a study of T cell repertoires in cytomegalovirus infection. These receptors lack a known antigen. TCRdb called the reads again in MiXCR, with one record for every CDR3 protein. The table lists 340,000 or so distinct CDR3 sequences, roughly 25% of them singletons. This specimen consisted of cultured PBMCs, obtained from culture after CMV antigen stimulation. Every receptor here comes from a human donor in good health (CMV status not recorded). Some clones in this sample may be carry-over from other donors' samples.

CDR3 region: CSASGTSGSYNEQFF. The CDR3 DNA reads as TGCAGTGCTAGTGGGACTAGCGGTTCCTACAATGAGCAGTTCTTC. The chain carries TRBV20-1 and TRBJ2-1; 11 bases are shared with TRBD2. The CDR3 has 15 amino acids. Germline-derived CDR1 and CDR2 are DFQATT and SNEGSKA (reference sequence). J gave up 1 base and V 3 bases, and 2 bases lay outside the gene matches.

This clonotype was seen at least ten times. This rearrangement joins TRBV12-3 or TRBV12-4 to TRBJ2-3; D might be TRBD1 (6 bases). V shed 5 bases and J shed 5 bases, with 17 bases lying between them. The CDR3 extends over 15 amino acids. Here the CDR3 reads CASSRGGAGRDTQYF. The CDR3 region has the DNA TGTGCCAGCAGTCGAGGGGGTGCAGGGAGAGATACGCAGTATTTT.

This chain links TRBV20-1 with TRBJ1-4; no clear D. The CDR3 totals 14 residues. CDR1 and CDR2 (germline): DFQATT, SNEGSKA (reference sequence). Trimming pared 5 bases from V and 3 bases from J, leaving 13 bases between. CDR3 amino acids: CSAHGEGSNEKLFF. In nucleotides, the CDR3 is TGCAGTGCTCATGGGGAGGGTTCTAATGAAAAACTGTTTTTT.

This clonotype was counted only a few times. The gene calls are TRBV7-9 and TRBJ1-2; maybe TRBD1 (5 bases). The CDR3 is 15 amino acids. Trimming shortened V by 5 bases and J by 5 bases, and 18 bases separated the two germline ends. CDR1 is SEHNR, CDR2 FQNEAQ, per germline (reference sequence). This CDR3 reads CASSPTYGAGYGYTF. CDR3 DNA: TGTGCCAGCAGCCCCACTTATGGGGCCGGGTATGGCTACACCTTC. Variable domain in full (rest from reference TRBV7-9 and TRBJ1-2): DTGVSQNPRHKITKRGQNVTFRCDPISEHNRLYWYRQTLGQGPEFLTYFQNEAQLEKSRLLSDRFSAERPKGSFSTLEIQRTEQGDSAMYLCASSPTYGAGYGYTFGSGTRLTVV.

Ten or more counts support this clonotype. The chain combines TRBV12-3 or TRBV12-4 with TRBJ2-4; TRBD1 might be the D (5 bases). V lost 5 bases and J lost 10, with 15 bases in between. The CDR3 has 13 residues. CDR3 sequence: CASSLGLKGIQYF. In nucleotides, the CDR3 is TGTGCCAGCAGTCTGGGGCTCAAAGGGATTCAGTACTTC.

This clonotype was seen only a few times. J is TRBJ2-7 and V is TRBV12-3 or TRBV12-4, with D unresolved. CDR3 length equals 13 residues. The V gene lost 4 bases and the J gene lost 4 bases, with 11 bases spanning the gap. The CDR3, as DNA: TGTGCCAGCAGTTCCACGCCTGATTACGAGCAGTACGTC. Its protein is CASSSTPDYEQYV.

Only a few counts were recorded for this clonotype. The chain has TRBV29-1 and TRBJ1-5, with TRBD1 as a possible D gene (5 bases). V lost 6 bases to trimming and J lost 6 bases, with 15 bases between them. Germline loops: CDR1 SQVTM, CDR2 ANQGSEA. CDR3 size: 13 residues. The CDR3, as DNA: TGCAGCGTGGGGTCGGGGGGGAGTCAGCCCCAGCATTTT. It specifies CSVGSGGSQPQHF.

There are many counts of this clonotype. V usage is TRBV15 and J usage is TRBJ1-3; TRBD1 aligns across 8 bases. Germline V CDR1 and CDR2: LNHNV, YYDKDF (reference sequence). This CDR3 spans 16 amino acids. With 0 bases clipped from V and 4 bases from J, the junction kept 5 bases outside the gene matches. CDR3 region: CATSRDYGQGGNTIYF. The CDR3 region has the DNA TGTGCCACCAGCAGAGATTACGGACAGGGAGGAAACACCATATATTTT.

This clonotype was seen many times. The V gene is TRBV7-6, the J gene TRBJ2-3; TRBD2 matches at 12 bases. The V segment lost 2 bases and the J segment 3 bases; nucleotides outside the gene matches: 9. CDR3 size: 18 residues. Per the germline V gene, CDR1 is SGHVS and CDR2 is FNYEAQ. CDR3 DNA sequence: TGTGCCAGCAGCTTAAGTAGCCTAGCGGGAGGGCCAACAGATACGCAGTATTTT. Amino acid sequence: CASSLSSLAGGPTDTQYF. Looking up the rest from reference TRBV7-6 and TRBJ2-3 gives the full variable domain: GAGVSQSPRYKVTKRGQDVALRCDPISGHVSLYWYRQALGQGPEFLTYFNYEAQQDKSGLPNDRFSAERPEGSISTLTIQRTEQRDSAMYRCASSLSSLAGGPTDTQYFGPGTRLTVL.

This chain joins TRBV3-1 and TRBJ1-1, with no clear D. The V end lost 4 bases, the J end lost 5 bases, and 17 bases lay between the germline ends. This CDR3 region has 15 residues. The germline V gene encodes CDR1 LGHDT and CDR2 YNNKEL (reference sequence). DNA for the CDR3: TGTGCCAGCAGCCCCCGGGTGGAGGGTTGGACTGAAGCTTTCTTT. Its protein product is CASSPRVEGWTEAFF.

The chain is built from TRBV7-2 and TRBJ1-5; D not certain. Germline assignment: CDR1 SGHTA and CDR2 FQGNSA. The CDR3 loop spans 15 amino acids. V lost 2 bases and J 5 bases, leaving 13 bases between the germline ends. The CDR3 sequence is CASSLSRDTYQPQHF. The CDR3 coding sequence is TGTGCCAGCAGCTTAAGCCGAGACACTTATCAGCCCCAGCATTTT. The variable domain in full, with the rest retrieved from reference TRBV7-2 and TRBJ1-5, is GAGVSQSPSNKVTEKGKDVELRCDPISGHTALYWYRQSLGQGLEFLIYFQGNSAPDKSGLPSDRFSAERTGGSVSTLTIQRTQQEDSAVYLCASSLSRDTYQPQHFGDGTRLSIL.

This clonotype was observed a single time. The J gene is TRBJ1-1, the V gene TRBV6-8, with D possibly being TRBD1 (5 bases). There are 11 residues in the CDR3. The germline gives CDR1 MNHGY, CDR2 SAAAGT. V was trimmed by 7 bases and J by 10 bases, leaving 13 bases between them. The CDR3 coding sequence is TGTGCCAGCAAGGGGCAGGGTGTAGCTTTCTTT. Translating gives CASKGQGVAFF.

This clonotype was seen just once. The gene calls are TRBV9 and TRBJ2-2, with TRBD2 matching 11 bases. Trimming removed 3 bases from V and 6 bases from J; junction bases left unmatched: 7. Germline V gene sequence: CDR1 SGDLS, CDR2 YYNGEE. The CDR3 totals 16 residues. For the CDR3, the DNA is TGTGCCAGCAGCGGTTTTAGCGGGAGGGCGGCCGGGGAGCTGTTTTTT. Protein product: CASSGFSGRAAGELFF.

The chain carries TRBV4-1 and TRBJ1-1; a possible D gene is TRBD1 (6 bases). This CDR3 comprises 18 residues. The germline CDR1 and CDR2 sequences are MGHRA and YSYEKL. Between the trimmed V and J ends, which lost 3 bases and 6 bases, there was a span of 26 bases. The CDR3 loop is CASSHPGRGFKIGAEAFF. Here the CDR3 DNA reads TGCGCCAGCAGCCACCCCGGAAGGGGGTTTAAGATTGGTGCTGAAGCTTTCTTT.

The V gene is TRBV7-2, the J gene TRBJ2-7; D is unresolved. CDR1 is SGHTA and CDR2 is FQGNSA in the germline V gene. V was pared by 5 bases and J by 3 bases, with 17 bases between. The CDR3 is 15 amino acids. DNA of the CDR3: TGTGCCAGCAGCCCCCAGTTGGTCGGAGTCTACGAGCAGTACTTC. Translating it yields CASSPQLVGVYEQYF.

The chain carries TRBV25-1 and TRBJ1-2; D is unresolved. V was pared by 2 bases and J by 1 base, with 11 bases between. The CDR3 contains 15 residues. Germline V lookup: CDR1 MGHDK, CDR2 SYGVNS. The CDR3 loop reads CASSEAGRDNYGYTF. CDR3 sequence (DNA): TGTGCCAGCAGTGAAGCGGGGAGAGATAACTATGGCTACACCTTC.

This clonotype was found a few times. The gene calls are TRBV6-2 or TRBV6-3 and TRBJ2-2; possible D gene TRBD1, 6 bases. V lost 2 bases and J 0 bases, leaving 7 bases between the germline ends. The germline V gene encodes CDR1 MNHEY and CDR2 SVGEGT. The CDR3 runs to 15 residues. The CDR3 coding sequence is TGTGCCAGCAGTTACGGGACAACGAACACCGGGGAGCTGTTTTTT. This translates into CASSYGTTNTGELFF.

The rearrangement links TRBV28 to TRBJ1-5; D gene uncertain. Trimming cost V 3 bases and J 13 bases, with 10 bases left between them. The CDR3 totals 11 residues. Germline loops: CDR1 MDHEN, CDR2 SYDVKM. This CDR3 is CASSFFGPQHF. The CDR3 DNA reads TGTGCCAGCAGTTTCTTTGGCCCGCAGCATTTT.

This clonotype was seen a single time. The V call is TRBV5-5, the J call TRBJ2-3; TRBD1 might be the D (5 bases). The CDR3 totals 16 residues. In germline, CDR1 is SGHKS, CDR2 YYEKEE (reference sequence). V lost 0 bases, J lost 3 bases, and 14 bases lay in between. CDR3 nucleotides: TGTGCCAGCAGCTTGGATATGACGGCAGGGACAGATACGCAGTATTTT. This gives the protein CASSLDMTAGTDTQYF.

This clonotype showed up just a few times. This chain joins TRBV7-2 and TRBJ1-2; weak D call: TRBD1 (6 bases). Germline V gives CDR1 SGHTA, CDR2 FQGNSA. V was cut by 5 bases and J by 2 bases, with 9 bases left in between. The CDR3 has 13 residues. In DNA form, the CDR3 reads TGTGCCAGCAGCCGCGACAGGAACTATGGCTACACCTTC. Its translation: CASSRDRNYGYTF. The variable domain in full, with the rest retrieved from reference TRBV7-2 and TRBJ1-2, is GAGVSQSPSNKVTEKGKDVELRCDPISGHTALYWYRQSLGQGLEFLIYFQGNSAPDKSGLPSDRFSAERTGGSVSTLTIQRTQQEDSAVYLCASSRDRNYGYTFGSGTRLTVV.

V usage is TRBV29-1 and J usage is TRBJ1-1; D remains unclear. CDR3 length equals 11 residues. CDR1 is SQVTM and CDR2 is ANQGSEA in the germline V gene. Trimming stripped 3 bases from V and 4 bases from J, with 6 bases between. The DNA for the CDR3 is TGCAGCGTTGACCGAGGCACTGAAGCTTTCTTT. Residues: CSVDRGTEAFF.

This clonotype was counted many times. This chain joins TRBV11-3 and TRBJ2-5; TRBD1 agrees at 7 bases. The CDR3 covers 15 residues. With V trimmed by 5 bases and J by 5 bases, 11 bases remained unmatched. Germline V gene data show CDR1 as SGHNT and CDR2 as YENEEA. The CDR3 spells CASSPQGKRLETQYF. The DNA for the CDR3 is TGTGCCAGCAGCCCACAGGGGAAACGCTTGGAGACCCAGTACTTC. Full variable domain (rest looked up from reference TRBV11-3 and TRBJ2-5): EAGVVQSPRYKIIEKKQPVAFWCNPISGHNTLYWYLQNLGQGPELLIRYENEEAVDDSQLPKDRFSAERLKGVDSTLKIQPAELGDSAVYLCASSPQGKRLETQYFGPGTRLLVL.

Ten or more counts support this clonotype. The chain carries TRBV7-2 and TRBJ1-1; no clear D gene. CDR1 and CDR2 (germline): SGHTA, FQGNSA. V dropped 5 bases and J dropped 8 bases, with 21 bases sitting between them. The CDR3 runs to 15 residues. CDR3 DNA: TGTGCCAGCAGCCAATCGTCGGGTTTTACTCTGGAAGCTTTCTTT. Translating gives CASSQSSGFTLEAFF.

This clonotype was detected only once. The V call is TRBV2, the J call TRBJ2-7; D gene unclear. Germline V CDR1 and CDR2: SNHLY, FYNNEI. This CDR3 is built from 12 residues. The V gene lost 5 bases and the J gene lost 6 bases, with 11 bases spanning the gap. The CDR3 region has the DNA TGTGCCAGCAGTTTGGACCCCACCGAGCAGTACGTC. Protein: CASSLDPTEQYV.

This clonotype has only a few counts. The CDR3 nucleotides are TGTGCCAGCAGTTTAGGTTTCGAGCAGTACTTC. Amino acids: CASSLGFEQYF. The genes are TRBV27 and TRBJ2-7, with no clear D. This CDR3 spans 11 amino acids. Germline CDR1 MNHEY, CDR2 SMNVEV (reference sequence). Trimming removed 2 bases at V and 6 bases at J, with 5 bases between.

V usage is TRBV24-1 and J usage is TRBJ2-3; weak D call: TRBD2 (5 bases). Germline CDR1 reads KGHDR; CDR2 reads SFDVKD. The CDR3 is made up of 16 amino acids. V was shortened by 1 base and J by 4 bases, with 14 bases between the two germline ends. The CDR3 here is CATSDLSSSGADTQYF. The CDR3 DNA follows: TGTGCCACCAGTGATTTAAGTTCCAGCGGCGCAGATACGCAGTATTTT.